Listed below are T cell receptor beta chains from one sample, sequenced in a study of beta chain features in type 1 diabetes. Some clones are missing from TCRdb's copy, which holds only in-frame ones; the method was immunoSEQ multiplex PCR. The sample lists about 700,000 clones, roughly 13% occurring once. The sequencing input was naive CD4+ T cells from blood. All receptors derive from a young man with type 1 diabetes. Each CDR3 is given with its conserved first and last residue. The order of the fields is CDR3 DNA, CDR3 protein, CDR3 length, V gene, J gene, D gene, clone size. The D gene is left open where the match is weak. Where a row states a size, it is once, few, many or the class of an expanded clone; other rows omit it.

cdr3_nt: TGTGCCAGCAGCCCCAGCCTAGGAGGGCTGAGCTATGGCTACACCTTC; cdr3_aa: CASSPSLGGLSYGYTF; cdr3_length: 16; v_call: TRBV5-4; j_call: TRBJ1-2; d_call: -; clone_size: -
cdr3_nt: TGTGCCAGCAGCCCACGGACAGGGGCAAGCTCCTACGAGCAGTACTTC; cdr3_aa: CASSPRTGASSYEQYF; cdr3_length: 16; v_call: TRBV11-3; j_call: TRBJ2-7; d_call: TRBD1; clone_size: -
cdr3_nt: TGTGCCATCAGTGTTGTTGGGGAGAACACTGAAGCTTTCTTT; cdr3_aa: CAISVVGENTEAFF; cdr3_length: 14; v_call: TRBV10-3; j_call: TRBJ1-1; d_call: -; clone_size: -
cdr3_nt: TGTGCCAGCAGCTTGCAAGGTGGCTCTGGAAACACCATATATTTT; cdr3_aa: CASSLQGGSGNTIYF; cdr3_length: 15; v_call: TRBV7-2; j_call: TRBJ1-3; d_call: -; clone_size: -
cdr3_nt: TGCGCCAGCAGCCCGGGACAGGGGCTAAACACTGAAGCTTTCTTT; cdr3_aa: CASSPGQGLNTEAFF; cdr3_length: 15; v_call: TRBV5-1; j_call: TRBJ1-1; d_call: TRBD1; clone_size: few
cdr3_nt: TGTGCCAGCAGCGTAGCTCCCCGGACAGGGGATGAGCAGTTCTTC; cdr3_aa: CASSVAPRTGDEQFF; cdr3_length: 15; v_call: TRBV9; j_call: TRBJ2-1; d_call: TRBD1; clone_size: few
cdr3_nt: TGTGCCAGCAGTTCTCCGGGACAGGGCTCTGGAAACACCATATATTTT; cdr3_aa: CASSSPGQGSGNTIYF; cdr3_length: 16; v_call: TRBV6-5; j_call: TRBJ1-3; d_call: TRBD1; clone_size: -
cdr3_nt: TGTGCCAGCAGCTTAGCCGGTGCCCCGAGCTCCTACAATGAGCAGTTCTTC; cdr3_aa: CASSLAGAPSSYNEQFF; cdr3_length: 17; v_call: TRBV7-6; j_call: TRBJ2-1; d_call: -; clone_size: few
cdr3_nt: TGCGCCAGCAGCCAAGATCGAGGGGCAGAATCCTACGAGCAGTACTTC; cdr3_aa: CASSQDRGAESYEQYF; cdr3_length: 16; v_call: TRBV4-1; j_call: TRBJ2-7; d_call: -; clone_size: -
cdr3_nt: TGCGCCAGCAGCCAAGGAGCGGGGCCAGGGCTATACTTC; cdr3_aa: CASSQGAGPGLYF; cdr3_length: 13; v_call: TRBV4-1; j_call: TRBJ2-7; d_call: TRBD2; clone_size: once
cdr3_nt: TGTGCCATCAGTGAGTCTAGTACCCCTTTAGGTGAGCAGTACTTC; cdr3_aa: CAISESSTPLGEQYF; cdr3_length: 15; v_call: TRBV10-3; j_call: TRBJ2-7; d_call: -; clone_size: few
cdr3_nt: TGTGCCTGGAGTTTGGACTTAGGCAGGGAGACCTACGAGCAGTACTTC; cdr3_aa: CAWSLDLGRETYEQYF; cdr3_length: 16; v_call: TRBV30; j_call: TRBJ2-7; d_call: -; clone_size: -
cdr3_nt: TGTGCCAGCAGCTCGTCCGGACCTGGGGGTGAGCAGTTCTTC; cdr3_aa: CASSSSGPGGEQFF; cdr3_length: 14; v_call: TRBV11-3; j_call: TRBJ2-1; d_call: -; clone_size: -
cdr3_nt: TGTGCCAGCAGCAGAGTTGGTTCAGGGGTGTACAATGAGCAGTTCTTC; cdr3_aa: CASSRVGSGVYNEQFF; cdr3_length: 16; v_call: TRBV7-9; j_call: TRBJ2-1; d_call: -; clone_size: -
cdr3_nt: TGTGCCAGCAGACCAGACGACACACCCGGGGCCCAGTACTTC; cdr3_aa: CASRPDDTPGAQYF; cdr3_length: 14; v_call: TRBV9; j_call: TRBJ2-5; d_call: -; clone_size: -
cdr3_nt: TGTGCCAGTAGTCCCAGGGGTGGCGGCTACACCTTC; cdr3_aa: CASSPRGGGYTF; cdr3_length: 12; v_call: TRBV19; j_call: TRBJ1-2; d_call: -; clone_size: few
cdr3_nt: TGTGCCAGCAGCCGGGGGGAGGGGCCCTATGGCTACACCTTC; cdr3_aa: CASSRGEGPYGYTF; cdr3_length: 14; v_call: TRBV25-1; j_call: TRBJ1-2; d_call: -; clone_size: few
cdr3_nt: TGTGCCAGCAGTTGGGGACAGGGGGTTGGTGCTTTCTTT; cdr3_aa: CASSWGQGVGAFF; cdr3_length: 13; v_call: TRBV6-5; j_call: TRBJ1-1; d_call: TRBD1; clone_size: -
cdr3_nt: TGTGCCAGCAGCCCCAGGGCAGGGCCCACTGAAGCTTTCTTT; cdr3_aa: CASSPRAGPTEAFF; cdr3_length: 14; v_call: TRBV7-2; j_call: TRBJ1-1; d_call: -; clone_size: few
cdr3_nt: TGTGCCAGCACGTCCCAAGAGACCCAGTACTTC; cdr3_aa: CASTSQETQYF; cdr3_length: 11; v_call: TRBV7-9; j_call: TRBJ2-5; d_call: -; clone_size: few
cdr3_nt: TGTGCCAGCAGACCTAACCCCTACACTGAAGCTTTCTTT; cdr3_aa: CASRPNPYTEAFF; cdr3_length: 13; v_call: TRBV7-9; j_call: TRBJ1-1; d_call: -; clone_size: -
cdr3_nt: TGTGCCAGCAGCCAAGTTGTGGAGACCCAGTACTTC; cdr3_aa: CASSQVVETQYF; cdr3_length: 12; v_call: TRBV14; j_call: TRBJ2-5; d_call: -; clone_size: -
cdr3_nt: TGTGCCATCGGCGGGGTAAATGGAAACACCATATATTTT; cdr3_aa: CAIGGVNGNTIYF; cdr3_length: 13; v_call: TRBV10-3; j_call: TRBJ1-3; d_call: -; clone_size: -
cdr3_nt: TGTGCCATCAGTGAGTCAGGTGTCGAAGGCTACACCTTC; cdr3_aa: CAISESGVEGYTF; cdr3_length: 13; v_call: TRBV10-3; j_call: TRBJ1-2; d_call: -; clone_size: -
cdr3_nt: TGTGCCTGGAACGGGAGGGTGAACACTGAAGCTTTCTTT; cdr3_aa: CAWNGRVNTEAFF; cdr3_length: 13; v_call: TRBV30; j_call: TRBJ1-1; d_call: -; clone_size: -
cdr3_nt: TGTGCCATCAATGAGGGGGCCGCAAGCACAGATACGCAGTATTTT; cdr3_aa: CAINEGAASTDTQYF; cdr3_length: 15; v_call: TRBV10-3; j_call: TRBJ2-3; d_call: TRBD1; clone_size: few
cdr3_nt: TGTGCCAGCAGCTTGGACAGATTGAGCTCCTACGAGCAGTACTTC; cdr3_aa: CASSLDRLSSYEQYF; cdr3_length: 15; v_call: TRBV7-2; j_call: TRBJ2-7; d_call: -; clone_size: -
cdr3_nt: TGTGCCAGCAGTTTACCGAGGCAGGGCGGGAACGAGCAGTACTTC; cdr3_aa: CASSLPRQGGNEQYF; cdr3_length: 15; v_call: TRBV28; j_call: TRBJ2-7; d_call: -; clone_size: -
cdr3_nt: TGCGCCAGCAGCGTCGAGGTTGGAGGGGATACGCAGTATTTT; cdr3_aa: CASSVEVGGDTQYF; cdr3_length: 14; v_call: TRBV5-1; j_call: TRBJ2-3; d_call: -; clone_size: -
cdr3_nt: TGTGCCAGTGGACTAGCGGGGGGTGGTGAGCAGTTCTTC; cdr3_aa: CASGLAGGGEQFF; cdr3_length: 13; v_call: TRBV19; j_call: TRBJ2-1; d_call: TRBD2; clone_size: few
cdr3_nt: TGCGCCAGCAGCTTGGAAGGGACCGGTGTGGTCAAAAACATTCAGTACTTC; cdr3_aa: CASSLEGTGVVKNIQYF; cdr3_length: 17; v_call: TRBV5-1; j_call: TRBJ2-4; d_call: -; clone_size: few
cdr3_nt: TGTGCCAGTAGTATAGATCGACAGGGTCGCACAGATACGCAGTATTTT; cdr3_aa: CASSIDRQGRTDTQYF; cdr3_length: 16; v_call: TRBV19; j_call: TRBJ2-3; d_call: TRBD1; clone_size: -
cdr3_nt: TGTGCCATACTACCAACCGGGACTAGCAAGATGGATGAGCAGTTCTTC; cdr3_aa: CAILPTGTSKMDEQFF; cdr3_length: 16; v_call: TRBV10-3; j_call: TRBJ2-1; d_call: TRBD2; clone_size: few
cdr3_nt: TGCAGCTCCCGAGGGGGGAGCCAAGAGACCCAGTACTTC; cdr3_aa: CSSRGGSQETQYF; cdr3_length: 13; v_call: TRBV29-1; j_call: TRBJ2-5; d_call: -; clone_size: -
cdr3_nt: TGTGCCAGCAGCGTAGCTGGGACAGATACGCAGTATTTT; cdr3_aa: CASSVAGTDTQYF; cdr3_length: 13; v_call: TRBV9; j_call: TRBJ2-3; d_call: -; clone_size: -
cdr3_nt: TGCGCCAGCAGCCAAGGAGGACTAACAGCTAACTATGGCTACACCTTC; cdr3_aa: CASSQGGLTANYGYTF; cdr3_length: 16; v_call: TRBV4-1; j_call: TRBJ1-2; d_call: -; clone_size: -
cdr3_nt: TGTGCCAGCAGTTCTTGGGATAAGTACTCTATTGAGGCTTTCTTT; cdr3_aa: CASSSWDKYSIEAFF; cdr3_length: 15; v_call: TRBV28; j_call: TRBJ1-1; d_call: -; clone_size: -
cdr3_nt: TGTGCCAGCACCAAATGGGGAGGGGAAGAGACCCAGTACTTC; cdr3_aa: CASTKWGGEETQYF; cdr3_length: 14; v_call: TRBV25-1; j_call: TRBJ2-5; d_call: TRBD2; clone_size: few
cdr3_nt: TGTGCCAGCTCACCGAGCCGGACAGGTTGGGCAGATACGCAGTATTTT; cdr3_aa: CASSPSRTGWADTQYF; cdr3_length: 16; v_call: TRBV18; j_call: TRBJ2-3; d_call: TRBD1; clone_size: -
cdr3_nt: TGTGCTAGTGGTTTGGTATCGGACTTTAACAATGAGCAGTTCTTC; cdr3_aa: CASGLVSDFNNEQFF; cdr3_length: 15; v_call: TRBV12-5; j_call: TRBJ2-1; d_call: -; clone_size: few
cdr3_nt: TGTGCCTGGAGCGACGGACAGGGAGGTGGATCCTATAATTCACCCCTCCACTTT; cdr3_aa: CAWSDGQGGGSYNSPLHF; cdr3_length: 18; v_call: TRBV30; j_call: TRBJ1-6; d_call: TRBD1; clone_size: -
cdr3_nt: TGCGCCAGCAGCAACACCGGGGAGCTGTTTTTT; cdr3_aa: CASSNTGELFF; cdr3_length: 11; v_call: TRBV5-1; j_call: TRBJ2-2; d_call: -; clone_size: -
cdr3_nt: TGTGCCAGCAGCCCTCTGGACAGGGTCGACTATGGCTACACCTTC; cdr3_aa: CASSPLDRVDYGYTF; cdr3_length: 15; v_call: TRBV7-9; j_call: TRBJ1-2; d_call: TRBD1; clone_size: once
cdr3_nt: TGTGCCAGTAGTAAAACACAAGGACAGGGAGGATCCTACGAGCAGTACTTC; cdr3_aa: CASSKTQGQGGSYEQYF; cdr3_length: 17; v_call: TRBV19; j_call: TRBJ2-7; d_call: TRBD1; clone_size: -
cdr3_nt: TGTGCCAGCAGCCGTACAGGGTTAATTAGGTTCTTC; cdr3_aa: CASSRTGLIRFF; cdr3_length: 12; v_call: TRBV13; j_call: TRBJ2-1; d_call: -; clone_size: -
cdr3_nt: TGCGCCAGCAGCCGTGGACAGGGACCGAACACTGAAGCTTTCTTT; cdr3_aa: CASSRGQGPNTEAFF; cdr3_length: 15; v_call: TRBV4-1; j_call: TRBJ1-1; d_call: TRBD1; clone_size: -
cdr3_nt: TGTGCCAGCAGCAAAGACCCGGGACAGGGAAGGGAGACCCAGTACTTC; cdr3_aa: CASSKDPGQGRETQYF; cdr3_length: 16; v_call: TRBV7-9; j_call: TRBJ2-5; d_call: TRBD1; clone_size: -
cdr3_nt: TGTGCCATCAGTGCGCAGACTAGCGGCAACACAGATACGCAGTATTTT; cdr3_aa: CAISAQTSGNTDTQYF; cdr3_length: 16; v_call: TRBV10-3; j_call: TRBJ2-3; d_call: TRBD2; clone_size: -
cdr3_nt: TGTGCCAGTAGTCTCGAGGGAGCCGGGGAGCTGTTTTTT; cdr3_aa: CASSLEGAGELFF; cdr3_length: 13; v_call: TRBV19; j_call: TRBJ2-2; d_call: -; clone_size: few
cdr3_nt: TGCAGCGTTCCTACAGGGGTAAATCAGCCCCAGCATTTT; cdr3_aa: CSVPTGVNQPQHF; cdr3_length: 13; v_call: TRBV29-1; j_call: TRBJ1-5; d_call: TRBD1; clone_size: -
cdr3_nt: TGTGCCAGCTCACCAAGGGACATGAACACTGAAGCTTTCTTT; cdr3_aa: CASSPRDMNTEAFF; cdr3_length: 14; v_call: TRBV18; j_call: TRBJ1-1; d_call: -; clone_size: few
cdr3_nt: TGTGCCAGCACCCTACAGGGGGCTCACTCCGATACGCAGTATTTT; cdr3_aa: CASTLQGAHSDTQYF; cdr3_length: 15; v_call: TRBV2; j_call: TRBJ2-3; d_call: TRBD1; clone_size: few
cdr3_nt: TGTGCCAGCAGCGTAGCCGTAAGCTCCTACAATGAGCAGTTCTTC; cdr3_aa: CASSVAVSSYNEQFF; cdr3_length: 15; v_call: TRBV9; j_call: TRBJ2-1; d_call: -; clone_size: -
cdr3_nt: TGTGCCAGCAGTCAGGGGTTAGTCACTGAAGCTTTCTTT; cdr3_aa: CASSQGLVTEAFF; cdr3_length: 13; v_call: TRBV6-5; j_call: TRBJ1-1; d_call: -; clone_size: few
cdr3_nt: TGTGCCAGCAGCCACCTGTCTGGGCCGAGCCCTGAAGCTTTCTTT; cdr3_aa: CASSHLSGPSPEAFF; cdr3_length: 15; v_call: TRBV7-3; j_call: TRBJ1-1; d_call: -; clone_size: -
cdr3_nt: TGCGCCAGCAGCCAAGGGTGGCAGACTACAGATACGCAGTATTTT; cdr3_aa: CASSQGWQTTDTQYF; cdr3_length: 15; v_call: TRBV4-1; j_call: TRBJ2-3; d_call: -; clone_size: few
cdr3_nt: TGTGCCTGGAGTGTCGGGGACGGAGAGACCCAGTACTTC; cdr3_aa: CAWSVGDGETQYF; cdr3_length: 13; v_call: TRBV30; j_call: TRBJ2-5; d_call: -; clone_size: few
cdr3_nt: TGCGCCAGCAGTCAATGGGGTCATCAGCCCCAGCATTTT; cdr3_aa: CASSQWGHQPQHF; cdr3_length: 13; v_call: TRBV23-1; j_call: TRBJ1-5; d_call: -; clone_size: -
cdr3_nt: TGTGCCAGCAGTTACGCGTCTGGGCCACATAACACTGAAGCTTTCTTT; cdr3_aa: CASSYASGPHNTEAFF; cdr3_length: 16; v_call: TRBV6-5; j_call: TRBJ1-1; d_call: -; clone_size: -
cdr3_nt: TGTGCCAGCAGCCGCATAGGCCTAGCAGACGCCTACAATGAGCAGTTCTTC; cdr3_aa: CASSRIGLADAYNEQFF; cdr3_length: 17; v_call: TRBV5-4; j_call: TRBJ2-1; d_call: -; clone_size: -